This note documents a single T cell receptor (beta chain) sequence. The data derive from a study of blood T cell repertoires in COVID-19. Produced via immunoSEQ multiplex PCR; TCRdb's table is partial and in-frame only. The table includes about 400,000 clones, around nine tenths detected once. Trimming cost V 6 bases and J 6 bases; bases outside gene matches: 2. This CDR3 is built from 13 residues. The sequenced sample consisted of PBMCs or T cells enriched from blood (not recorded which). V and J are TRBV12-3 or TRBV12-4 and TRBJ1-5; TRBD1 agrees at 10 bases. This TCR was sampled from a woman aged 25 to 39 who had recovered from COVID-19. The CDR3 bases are TGTGCCAGCAGGGGACAGGGGATTCAGCCCCAGCATTTT. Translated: CASRGQGIQPQHF.